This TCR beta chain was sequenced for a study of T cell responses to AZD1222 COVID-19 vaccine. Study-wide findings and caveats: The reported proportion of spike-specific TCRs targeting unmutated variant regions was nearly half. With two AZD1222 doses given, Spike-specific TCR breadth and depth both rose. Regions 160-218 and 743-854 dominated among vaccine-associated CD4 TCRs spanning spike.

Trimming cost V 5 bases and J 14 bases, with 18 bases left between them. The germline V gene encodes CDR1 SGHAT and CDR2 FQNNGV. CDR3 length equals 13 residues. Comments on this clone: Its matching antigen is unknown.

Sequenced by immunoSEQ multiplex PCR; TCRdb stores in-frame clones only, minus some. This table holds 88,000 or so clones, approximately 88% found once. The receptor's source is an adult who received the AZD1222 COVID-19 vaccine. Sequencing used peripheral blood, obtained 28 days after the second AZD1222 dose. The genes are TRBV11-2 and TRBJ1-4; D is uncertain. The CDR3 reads CASSLISTDYLFF. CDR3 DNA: TGTGCCAGCAGCCTAATCTCCACGGATTACCTGTTTTTT.